In this sample, the clone carrying this T cell receptor beta chain turned up once. What it binds is not known. Construction of TCR beta libraries relied on iRepertoire HTBI primers and on Arm-PCR targeting CDR3 regions. TCRdb itself ran the multiplex PCR reads through MiXCR, one entry per CDR3 protein. Of a few hundred thousand distinct CDR3 sequences listed, 21% are singletons. Time point specified: persistent/refractory GD, antithyroid drugs over 5 years with positive TRAb. The TCR library was made from RNA extracted from PBMCs. Xi'an, China, was home to the endocrinology department that provided patients. This CDR3 has 16 residues. Trimming shortened V by 2 bases and J by 5 bases, and 16 bases separated the two germline ends. CDR1 and CDR2 (germline): SGHVS, FQNEAQ. The sample is drawn from a study of regulatory T cells in long-lasting Graves disease. Findings of the study overall: Persistent disease preferred TRBV28, TRBJ1-2 and TRBJ2-5. Whereas approximately 980 public clonotypes were shared by new patients, persistent patients shared more, at about 2,500.

This receptor was obtained from a female donor with Graves disease. The genes are TRBV7-8 and TRBJ2-1; D might be TRBD1 or TRBD2, each matching 5 bases. Sequenced material: peripheral blood mononuclear cells (PBMCs), taken when the disease was refractory, from a patient treated with antithyroid drugs. The CDR3 region is CASSLQGRGANNEQFF. In DNA, the CDR3 is TGTGCCAGCAGCTTACAGGGTAGAGGGGCCAACAATGAGCAGTTCTTC.